This T cell receptor beta chain was identified during a study of regulatory T cells in long-lasting Graves disease. Both iRepertoire HTBI primers and Arm-PCR of CDR3 regions were used to build the TCR beta libraries. In TCRdb, the multiplex PCR reads were re-called with MiXCR into one record per CDR3 protein. The sample has just over 600,000 distinct CDR3 sequences, under 20% seen once. Germline CDR1 is MDHEN and CDR2 is SYDVKM. The CDR3 runs 14 residues. V lost 5 bases and J 4 bases, leaving 11 bases between the germline ends. The sample holds many counts of this clonotype. Time point specified: newly diagnosed GD, antithyroid drugs for less than 3 months. The TCR library was made from RNA extracted from PBMCs. In addition, the sample was reused for a study of T cells in Graves' hyperthyroidism and ophthalmopathy. According to that study: Newly diagnosed patients aged 18 to 65 had hyperthyroidism of under 2 months' duration. Clonotypes that were expanded in thyroid above 0.001 mostly appeared in blood too.

The specimen comprised peripheral blood mononuclear cells (PBMCs), sampled at new diagnosis, from a patient treated with antithyroid drugs. This receptor was taken from a woman in her twenties or thirties with Graves disease. The V gene is TRBV28, the J gene TRBJ1-4; D call uncertain. DNA for the CDR3: TGTGCCAGCAGTACCGGGAGCGTTAATGAAAAACTGTTTTTT. Translated, it gives CASSTGSVNEKLFF.